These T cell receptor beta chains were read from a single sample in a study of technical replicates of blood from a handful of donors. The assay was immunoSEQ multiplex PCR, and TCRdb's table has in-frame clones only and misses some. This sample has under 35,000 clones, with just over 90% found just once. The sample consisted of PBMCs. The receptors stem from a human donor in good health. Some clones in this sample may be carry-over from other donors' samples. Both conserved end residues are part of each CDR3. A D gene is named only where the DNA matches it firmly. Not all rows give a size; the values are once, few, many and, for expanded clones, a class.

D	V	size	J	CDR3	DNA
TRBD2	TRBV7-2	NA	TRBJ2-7	CASSLDGGGNYEQYF	TGTGCCAGCAGCTTAGACGGCGGGGGGAACTACGAGCAGTACTTC
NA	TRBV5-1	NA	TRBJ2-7	CASSLSAGPSYEQYF	TGCGCCAGCAGCTTGTCGGCAGGTCCCTCCTACGAGCAGTACTTC
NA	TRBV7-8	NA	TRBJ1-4	CASSPRVVEKLFF	TGTGCCAGCAGCCCCAGGGTGGTTGAAAAACTGTTTTTT
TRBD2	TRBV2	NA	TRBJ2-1	CASSVAGGRREQFF	TGTGCCAGCAGTGTGGCGGGGGGCCGTCGGGAGCAGTTCTTC
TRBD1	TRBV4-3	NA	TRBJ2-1	CASSHLDRGLYNEQFF	TGCGCCAGCAGCCACTTAGACAGGGGGCTTTACAATGAGCAGTTCTTC
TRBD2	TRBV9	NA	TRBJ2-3	CASSKRLAGGSTDTQYF	TGTGCCAGCAGCAAGAGACTAGCGGGGGGTAGCACAGATACGCAGTATTTT
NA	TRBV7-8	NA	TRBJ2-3	CASSIQGEGDTQYF	TGTGCCAGCAGCATACAGGGGGAGGGAGATACGCAGTATTTT
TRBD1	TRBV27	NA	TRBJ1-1	CASSIRGLNTEAFF	TGTGCCAGCAGTATTAGGGGGCTGAACACTGAAGCTTTCTTT
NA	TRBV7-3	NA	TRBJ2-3	CASSQTRTDTQYF	TGTGCCAGCAGCCAAACCCGGACAGATACGCAGTATTTT
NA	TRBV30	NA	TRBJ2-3	CAWYRKVTDTQYF	TGTGCCTGGTACAGAAAAGTAACAGATACGCAGTATTTT
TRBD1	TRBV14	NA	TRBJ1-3	CASSAGQGAGNTIYF	TGTGCCAGCAGCGCGGGACAGGGGGCCGGAAACACCATATATTTT
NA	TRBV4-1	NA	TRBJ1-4	CASSQPRSLERLFF	TGCGCCAGCAGCCAGCCACGTTCCCTCGAGAGGCTGTTTTTT
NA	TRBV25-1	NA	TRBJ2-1	CASSESFGLYNEQFF	TGTGCCAGCAGTGAATCTTTCGGACTATACAATGAGCAGTTCTTC
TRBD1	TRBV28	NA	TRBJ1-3	CASSPPTGFGNTIYF	TGTGCCAGCAGCCCTCCGACAGGGTTTGGAAACACCATATATTTT
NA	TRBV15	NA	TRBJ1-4	CATSRDQENEKLFF	TGTGCCACCAGCAGAGATCAGGAAAATGAAAAACTGTTTTTT
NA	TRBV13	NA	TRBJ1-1	CASSLESGVPEAFF	TGTGCCAGCAGCTTAGAGTCGGGGGTCCCTGAAGCTTTCTTT
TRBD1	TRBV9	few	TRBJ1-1	CASSRGGVTEAFF	TGTGCCAGCAGTCGAGGGGGCGTCACTGAAGCTTTCTTT
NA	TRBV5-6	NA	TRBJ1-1	CASSFPTANEAFF	TGTGCCAGCAGCTTCCCGACAGCAAATGAAGCTTTCTTT
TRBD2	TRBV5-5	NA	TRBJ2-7	CASSPGLAGGYEQYF	TGTGCCAGCAGCCCGGGACTAGCGGGAGGGTACGAGCAGTACTTC
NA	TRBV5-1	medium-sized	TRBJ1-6	CASSLAGGYSPLHF	TGCGCCAGCAGTTTGGCCGGGGGTTATTCACCCCTCCACTTT
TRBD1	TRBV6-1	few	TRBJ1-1	CASSEPGTGGLEAFF	TGTGCCAGCAGTGAGCCCGGGACAGGGGGCTTGGAAGCTTTCTTT
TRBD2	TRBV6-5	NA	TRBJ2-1	CASSMGGREFF	TGTGCCAGCAGTATGGGGGGGAGGGAGTTCTTC
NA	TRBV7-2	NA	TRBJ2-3	CASSGRSDTQYF	TGTGCCAGCAGCGGGCGATCCGATACGCAGTATTTT
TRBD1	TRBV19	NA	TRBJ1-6	CASSITGEENSPLHF	TGTGCCAGTAGTATAACAGGGGAGGAGAATTCACCCCTCCACTTT
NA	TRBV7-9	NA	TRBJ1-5	CASSLGEFQPQHF	TGTGCCAGCAGCTTAGGGGAGTTTCAGCCCCAGCATTTT
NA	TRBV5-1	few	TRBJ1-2	CASRGGAGGYTF	TGCGCCAGCCGCGGGGGGGCAGGAGGCTACACCTTC
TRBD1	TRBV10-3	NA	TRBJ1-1	CAISESATGLGAEAFF	TGTGCCATCAGTGAGTCCGCGACAGGGCTTGGGGCTGAAGCTTTCTTT
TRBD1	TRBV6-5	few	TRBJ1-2	CASSGQGGVIGYTF	TGTGCCAGCAGCGGACAGGGAGGAGTTATTGGCTACACCTTC
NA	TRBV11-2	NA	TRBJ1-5	CASSFGGGSNQPQHF	TGTGCCAGCAGCTTCGGCGGGGGCAGCAATCAGCCCCAGCATTTT
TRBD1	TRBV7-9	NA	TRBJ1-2	CASRRTGETYGYTF	TGTGCCAGCCGTAGAACAGGGGAGACCTATGGCTACACCTTC
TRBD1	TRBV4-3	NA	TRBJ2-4	CASSHDRGAKNIQYF	TGCGCCAGCAGCCACGACAGGGGAGCCAAAAACATTCAGTACTTC
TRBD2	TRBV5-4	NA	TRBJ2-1	CASSKWTSGAYNEQFF	TGTGCCAGCAGTAAATGGACTAGCGGGGCCTACAATGAGCAGTTCTTC
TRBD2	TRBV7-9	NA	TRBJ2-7	CASSFLAGVSGEQYF	TGTGCCAGCAGCTTCCTAGCGGGAGTCAGCGGCGAGCAGTACTTC
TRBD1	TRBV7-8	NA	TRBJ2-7	CASSLSTGGPYEQYF	TGTGCCAGCAGCTTATCGACAGGGGGCCCCTACGAGCAGTACTTC
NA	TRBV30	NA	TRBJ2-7	CAWSRSYEQYF	TGTGCCTGGAGCCGGAGCTACGAGCAGTACTTC
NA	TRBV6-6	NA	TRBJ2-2	CASSLSGANTGELFF	TGTGCCAGCAGCTTGTCGGGGGCGAACACCGGGGAGCTGTTTTTT
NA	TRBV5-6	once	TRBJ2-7	CASSLVDTSEQYF	TGTGCCAGCAGCTTGGTGGACACCTCCGAGCAGTACTTC
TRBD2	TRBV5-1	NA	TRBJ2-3	CASSLEAGGAAGTQYF	TGCGCCAGCAGCTTGGAGGCGGGGGGGGCCGCGGGTACGCAGTATTTT
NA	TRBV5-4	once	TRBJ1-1	CASSLKQGRNTEAFF	TGTGCCAGCAGCTTGAAGCAGGGGAGGAACACTGAAGCTTTCTTT
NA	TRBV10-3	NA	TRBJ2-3	CAISDGSGLPDTQYF	TGTGCCATCAGTGATGGTAGCGGCCTCCCCGATACGCAGTATTTT
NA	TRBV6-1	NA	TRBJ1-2	CASRNRAFYGYTF	TGTGCCAGCAGGAACAGGGCGTTCTATGGCTACACCTTC
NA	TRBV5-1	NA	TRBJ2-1	CASSWEGGGYEQFF	TGCGCCAGCAGCTGGGAAGGAGGTGGGTATGAGCAGTTCTTC
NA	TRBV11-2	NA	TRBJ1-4	CASSYDRSLGGEKLFF	TGTGCCAGCAGCTACGACAGGTCCCTGGGTGGCGAAAAACTGTTTTTT
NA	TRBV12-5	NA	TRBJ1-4	CASGSGQDEKLFF	TGTGCTAGTGGTTCAGGTCAGGATGAAAAACTGTTTTTT
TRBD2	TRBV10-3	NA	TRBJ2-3	CAISESTSGGGDTQYF	TGTGCCATCAGTGAGTCGACTAGCGGGGGTGGAGATACGCAGTATTTT
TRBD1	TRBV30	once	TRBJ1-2	CAWSDGTAYGYTF	TGTGCCTGGAGTGACGGGACAGCATATGGCTACACCTTC
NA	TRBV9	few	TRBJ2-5	CASSTPEEYSETQYF	TGTGCCAGCAGCACACCCGAGGAGTATTCGGAGACCCAGTACTTC
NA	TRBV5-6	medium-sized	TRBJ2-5	CASSLVADQETQYF	TGTGCCAGCAGCTTGGTGGCAGACCAAGAGACCCAGTACTTC
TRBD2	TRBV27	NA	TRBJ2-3	CASASSGVSTDTQYF	TGTGCCAGCGCCTCTAGCGGGGTTAGCACAGATACGCAGTATTTT
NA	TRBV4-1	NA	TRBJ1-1	CASSQVTGMGFSAFF	TGCGCCAGCAGCCAAGTAACGGGGATGGGGTTCTCAGCTTTCTTT
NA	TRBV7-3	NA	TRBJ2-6	CASSDDISGANVLTF	TGTGCCAGCAGCGACGACATCTCTGGGGCCAACGTCCTGACTTTC
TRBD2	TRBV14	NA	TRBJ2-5	CASSQGRTSGGNQETQYF	TGTGCCAGCAGCCAAGGCCGGACTAGCGGGGGGAACCAAGAGACCCAGTACTTC
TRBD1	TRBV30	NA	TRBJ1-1	CAWQLQGGTEAFF	TGTGCCTGGCAGTTACAGGGGGGGACTGAAGCTTTCTTT